This T cell receptor (beta chain) came from a study of CD8+CD57+ T cells in acquired aplastic anemia. On the study more broadly: Isolated CD4+ and CD8+ cells, once sorted, yielded DNA averaging about 3.2 ug.

Using genomic DNA as the template, TCR beta VDJ and CDR3 profiling was carried out. TCRdb re-analysed the reads in MiXCR, keeping a single row per CDR3 protein. The profile shows roughly 150,000 distinct CDR3 sequences, around half of them singletons. V gave up 0 bases and J gave up 4 bases, with 10 bases separating them. The CDR3 runs to 15 residues. Germline-derived CDR1 and CDR2 are LNHNV and YYDKDF (reference sequence). Patients chosen for sequencing had shown CD8+CD57+ cell expansion by flow cytometry. This TCR came from a human donor with aplastic anemia. This chain joins TRBV15 and TRBJ1-3; a possible D gene is TRBD1 (6 bases). The sequencing input was sorted CD4+, CD8+, or CD8+CD57+ T cells (not recorded which) from PBMCs. CDR3 residues: CATSRDNRDGNTIYF. As DNA, the CDR3 is TGTGCCACCAGCAGAGATAACAGGGACGGAAACACCATATATTTT.